The 27 T cell receptor beta chains given below trace back to one sample, sequenced in a study of blood T cells in healthy people across ages. For the second PCR, which ran for 7 to 11 cycles, a sample-barcoded 5' primer and a J-beta primer mix were used. TCRdb redid the calling of the 5' RACE reads with MiXCR, one entry per CDR3 protein. The sample records 750,000 to 950,000 distinct CDR3 sequences, 25% to 35% being singletons. The data also belong to a second study, concerning T cells of mothers and their children.

The specimen sequenced was blood. Receptor source: a woman aged 40 to 50 in good health.

This clonotype was seen a handful of times. The chain carries TRBV28 and TRBJ1-2; D is uncertain. CDR3 length: 10 residues. The germline V gene encodes CDR1 MDHEN and CDR2 SYDVKM. The V end was cut by 6 bases, the J end by 6 bases, with 5 bases between. The CDR3 bases are TGTGCCAGCAGGTACAATGGCTACACCTTC. Encoded protein: CASRYNGYTF.

The J gene is TRBJ2-1, the V gene TRBV28; D is perhaps TRBD1 or TRBD2 (5 bases each). Trimming took off 5 bases at V and 10 bases at J, with 15 bases between the two ends. Germline lookup yields CDR1 MDHEN and CDR2 SYDVKM. CDR3 length: 13 residues. The CDR3 sequence is CASSPDPGPEQFF. The CDR3 DNA follows: TGTGCCAGCAGTCCAGACCCGGGACCAGAGCAGTTCTTC.

The gene calls are TRBV9 and TRBJ2-3; 10 bases match TRBD2. The V and J ends lost 0 bases and 4 bases, in that order; junction bases with no gene match: 8. The CDR3 is 17 residues long. Germline V gene sequence: CDR1 SGDLS, CDR2 YYNGEE. CDR3 coding DNA: TGTGCCAGCAGCGTAGTCTCTAGCGGGGGTAGCGCAGATACGCAGTATTTT. It is translated as CASSVVSSGGSADTQYF. The whole variable domain, remainder taken from reference TRBV9 and TRBJ2-3, is DSGVTQTPKHLITATGQRVTLRCSPRSGDLSVYWYQQSLDQGLQFLIQYYNGEERAKGNILERFSAQQFPDLHSELNLSSLELGDSALYFCASSVVSSGGSADTQYFGPGTRLTVL.

The chain joins TRBV7-2 to TRBJ1-2; no firm D call. Per germline, CDR1 SGHTA and CDR2 FQGNSA. The CDR3 extends over 15 amino acids. The ends were cut back, 4 bases at V and 0 bases at J, with 12 bases in the middle. The CDR3 reads CASSSLSPANYGYTF. As DNA, the CDR3 is TGTGCCAGCAGCTCGTTATCTCCTGCTAACTATGGCTACACCTTC. The full variable domain, with the rest looked up from reference TRBV7-2 and TRBJ1-2, is GAGVSQSPSNKVTEKGKDVELRCDPISGHTALYWYRQSLGQGLEFLIYFQGNSAPDKSGLPSDRFSAERTGGSVSTLTIQRTQQEDSAVYLCASSSLSPANYGYTFGSGTRLTVV.

Many counts were recorded for this clonotype. CDR3 in amino acids: CASSARVGGQGYTF. CDR3 in DNA: TGTGCCAGCAGCGCTCGGGTCGGGGGGCAAGGCTACACCTTC. This chain connects TRBV9 to TRBJ1-2; D possibly corresponds to TRBD1 (6 bases). Looked up from germline, CDR1 is SGDLS and CDR2 is YYNGEE. The length of the CDR3 is 14 residues. V was pared by 3 bases and J by 8 bases, with 17 bases between.

The chain recombines TRBV9 with TRBJ2-1, with 7 bases aligning to TRBD1. The junction had 17 bases not matched to a gene; V was cut back by 4 bases and J by 4 bases. CDR3 size: 18 residues. Per germline, CDR1 SGDLS and CDR2 YYNGEE. CDR3 sequence: CASSPEAYRGRPYNEQFF. The CDR3 bases are TGTGCCAGCAGCCCAGAGGCTTACAGGGGAAGACCTTACAATGAGCAGTTCTTC.

This clonotype was counted a few times. This sequence joins TRBV4-1 and TRBJ2-3; unclear D gene. The CDR3 totals 14 residues. V lost 1 base and J 1 base, leaving 6 bases between the germline ends. Germline V gene lookup returns CDR1 MGHRA and CDR2 YSYEKL. CDR3 sequence (DNA): TGCGCCAGCAGCCAAGCGGAAGGCACAGATACGCAGTATTTT. Translating gives CASSQAEGTDTQYF.

This clonotype was detected ten times or more. The chain recombines TRBV20-1 with TRBJ1-2, with D unresolved. The CDR3 covers 13 residues. The V end lost 0 bases, the J end lost 5 bases, and 10 bases lay between the germline ends. Germline V gene sequence: CDR1 DFQATT, CDR2 SNEGSKA (reference sequence). CDR3 in amino acids: CSARERISYGYTF. In DNA, the CDR3 is TGCAGTGCTAGAGAACGGATCTCATATGGCTACACCTTC.

This clonotype has just a few counts. The V gene is TRBV12-3 or TRBV12-4, the J gene TRBJ2-7, with D perhaps matching TRBD1 (6 bases). V was shortened by 5 bases and J by 9 bases, with 14 bases between the two germline ends. The CDR3 extends over 12 amino acids. DNA of the CDR3: TGTGCCAGCAGTCCTCCCGGGACACCGCAGTACTTC. This encodes CASSPPGTPQYF.

This clonotype was seen repeatedly, ten times or more. This chain links TRBV7-9 with TRBJ1-1; no definite D call. The CDR3 spans 13 residues. The germline V gene has CDR1 SEHNR and CDR2 FQNEAQ (reference sequence). V was shortened by 2 bases and J by 0 bases, with 4 bases between the two germline ends. The CDR3 spells CASSLFMNTEAFF. CDR3 bases: TGTGCCAGCAGCTTATTCATGAACACTGAAGCTTTCTTT.

This clonotype was observed at least ten times. The chain combines TRBV4-1 with TRBJ1-5, with D possibly TRBD1 on 5 matching bases. V was pared by 2 bases and J by 2 bases, with 10 bases between. CDR1 MGHRA and CDR2 YSYEKL come from the germline V gene. The CDR3 sequence is 15 residues long. CDR3 region: CASSQQDTRNQPQHF. In DNA, the CDR3 is TGCGCCAGCAGCCAACAGGACACTCGCAATCAGCCCCAGCATTTT.

This clonotype appeared a few times. The chain combines TRBV20-1 with TRBJ2-3; 9 bases match TRBD1. Germline assignment: CDR1 DFQATT and CDR2 SNEGSKA (reference sequence). CDR3 length: 15 residues. The junction had 9 bases not matched to a gene; V was cut back by 6 bases and J by 2 bases. In DNA form, the CDR3 reads TGCAGTGCACCCAAGTACAGGGGGCACACAGATACGCAGTATTTT. Its translation is CSAPKYRGHTDTQYF.

In regard to this clonotype: A much larger clonotype is one base distant, so this may be a read error. The chain couples TRBV6-2 or TRBV6-3 to TRBJ2-1, with a possible D match to TRBD1 (6 bases). The CDR3 has 16 amino acids. CDR1 and CDR2 from the germline V gene are MNHEY and SVGEGT. V dropped 7 bases and J dropped 10 bases, with 26 bases sitting between them. The CDR3 bases are TGTGCCAGCACCGACCCCCAGGGGTTAGTTACCTACGAGCAGTTCTTC. It translates to CASTDPQGLVTYEQFF.

This chain connects TRBV28 to TRBJ2-3; tentatively, D is TRBD1 or TRBD2 (5 bases each). Germline values: CDR1 MDHEN, CDR2 SYDVKM. Between the trimmed V and J ends, which lost 2 bases and 2 bases, there was a span of 11 bases. The CDR3 covers 15 residues. The CDR3 loop is CASSLRDGFTDTQYF. DNA for the CDR3: TGTGCCAGCAGTTTAAGGGACGGATTCACAGATACGCAGTATTTT.

The chain uses TRBV6-6 and TRBJ2-2; D gene uncertain. V was clipped by 2 bases and J by 5 bases, with 6 bases between them. CDR3 length equals 13 residues. Per germline, CDR1 MNHNY and CDR2 SVGAGI (reference sequence). Here the CDR3 DNA reads TGTGCCAGCAGTTACGCCGAAACCGGGGAGCTGTTTTTT. Translated, it gives CASSYAETGELFF.

This chain joins TRBV6-1 and TRBJ2-7; tentatively, D is TRBD1 (6 bases). Germline lookup yields CDR1 MNHNS and CDR2 SASEGT. This CDR3 contains 14 residues. Deletions cut 7 bases from V and 2 bases from J, with 15 bases between. This CDR3 is CASKIPRTAYEQYF. The DNA of the CDR3 is TGTGCCAGCAAGATTCCCAGGACAGCCTACGAGCAGTACTTC.

In its sample, this clonotype was seen many times. The chain carries TRBV2 and TRBJ2-7; the D call may be TRBD1 or TRBD2 (5 bases each). The V gene lost 4 bases and the J gene lost 0 bases, with 10 bases spanning the gap. This CDR3 contains 14 residues. Germline CDR1 SNHLY, CDR2 FYNNEI. The CDR3 region has the DNA TGTGCCAGCAGTGGGGGGATTCTCTCCTACGAGCAGTACTTC. It specifies CASSGGILSYEQYF.

This rearrangement joins TRBV9 to TRBJ1-1, with D perhaps TRBD1 (6 bases). The V end lost 3 bases, the J end lost 4 bases, and 13 bases lay between the germline ends. The CDR3 is 14 residues long. CDR1 and CDR2 (germline): SGDLS, YYNGEE. The chain's CDR3 is CASSATGFGTEAFF. As DNA, the CDR3 is TGTGCCAGCAGCGCTACAGGGTTCGGCACTGAAGCTTTCTTT.

This clonotype was observed a single time. Because the CDR3's place on the DNA is in doubt, the DNA is left out and the CDR3 is given as listed by TCRdb. The chain couples TRBV6-5 to TRBJ2-3; TRBD1, the table's D call, lacks a check against the DNA. The CDR3 adds up to 16 amino acids, both ends counted. The V gene's germline CDR1 is MNHEY and CDR2 SVGAGI. This CDR3 reads CASSYFGPGATDTQYF.

In its sample, this clonotype was seen many times. V is TRBV5-5 and J is TRBJ2-7, with TRBD1 identical over 8 bases. The V and J ends lost 0 bases and 0 bases, in that order; junction bases with no gene match: 5. The CDR3 covers 16 residues. Germline CDR1 SGHKS, CDR2 YYEKEE (reference sequence). The CDR3 DNA follows: TGTGCCAGCAGCTTGGCCTCAGGGGGCCGCTCCTACGAGCAGTACTTC. It encodes CASSLASGGRSYEQYF.

Worth noting for this clonotype: At one end, the junction sequence differs from germline, possibly due to a read error. The chain employs TRBV27 and TRBJ2-4; the match to TRBD2 covers 10 bases. This CDR3 contains 20 residues. Germline CDR1 reads MNHEY; CDR2 reads SMNVEV (reference sequence). As DNA, the CDR3 is TGTGCCAGCGGTTTATCAGATCCAGCGGGGGGGCGCAAACGGAGAAACATTCAGTACTTC. Protein product: CASGLSDPAGGRKRRNIQYF.

This clonotype was found many times. This could be a read error, since a much larger clone is one nucleotide away. The V gene is TRBV9, the J gene TRBJ1-2; 7 bases map to TRBD1. This CDR3 is built from 13 residues. Trimming cost V 5 bases and J 2 bases; bases outside gene matches: 3. Germline CDR1 is SGDLS and CDR2 is YYNGEE. DNA of the CDR3: TGTGCCAGCAGGGCGGGACAGAACTATGGCTACACCTTC. Protein product: CASRAGQNYGYTF.

V is TRBV5-6 and J is TRBJ1-2; maybe TRBD1 (5 bases). The CDR3 sequence is 14 residues long. Looked up from germline, CDR1 is SGHDT and CDR2 is YYEEEE. The ends were cut back, 4 bases at V and 12 bases at J, with 22 bases in the middle. For the CDR3, the DNA is TGTGCCAGCAGCCGGGGGAACCAGGGAGGAAAGGACACCTTC. Amino acid sequence: CASSRGNQGGKDTF.

This clonotype showed up many times. The chain has TRBV5-6 and TRBJ2-3; D ambiguous. CDR1 and CDR2 from the germline V gene are SGHDT and YYEEEE. The V and J ends lost 4 bases and 2 bases respectively, with 17 bases between them. The CDR3 spans 16 residues. CDR3 protein: CASSHIPRFDTDTQYF. The CDR3 bases are TGTGCCAGCAGCCATATTCCCCGGTTCGACACAGATACGCAGTATTTT.

This clonotype came up many times. The gene calls are TRBV6-1 and TRBJ2-5; possibly TRBD1 or TRBD2 for D (5 bases each). Germline CDR1 is MNHNS and CDR2 is SASEGT. Trimming stripped 0 bases from V and 5 bases from J, with 13 bases between. The CDR3 contains 15 residues. CDR3 DNA: TGTGCCAGCAGTGAAGCGCAGGGCAGGGAGGAGACCCAGTACTTC. Translating gives CASSEAQGREETQYF.

This clonotype has at least ten counts. The rearrangement uses TRBV20-1 and TRBJ2-1; 8 nucleotides line up with TRBD2. The CDR3 runs to 15 residues. The junction had 4 bases not matched to a gene; V was cut back by 0 bases and J by 3 bases. Germline lookup yields CDR1 DFQATT and CDR2 SNEGSKA (reference sequence). For the CDR3, the DNA is TGCAGTGCTAGAGATGGCCGGGGGGGCTACAATGAGCAGTTCTTC. Translation: CSARDGRGGYNEQFF.

The table lists this clonotype with many counts. The chain employs TRBV12-3 or TRBV12-4 and TRBJ2-7, with 7 bases matching TRBD1. The junction had 8 bases not matched to a gene; V was cut back by 1 base and J by 5 bases. The CDR3 has 15 residues. CDR3 region: CASSLVRQGWNEQYF. The CDR3 DNA reads TGTGCCAGCAGTTTAGTCCGACAGGGCTGGAACGAGCAGTACTTC.